This is a list of T cell receptor beta chains from one sample in a study of blood T cell repertoires in COVID-19. Assay: immunoSEQ multiplex PCR; the TCRdb copy retains only in-frame clones and omits some. The data contain about 160,000 clones, about four fifths of them singletons. The sample taken for sequencing was peripheral blood. These receptors were taken from a woman aged 60-70 years with COVID-19, enrolled during active disease. Both conserved end residues are part of each CDR3. The D gene is left open where the match is weak. The size of a clone is reported for some rows only, either as once, few or many, or as a class for expanded clones.

V	J	D	size	DNA	CDR3
TRBV5-6	TRBJ2-7	TRBD2	few	TGTGCCAGCAGCTCCTTAGCGGGACCTTCCTACGAGCAGTACTTC	CASSSLAGPSYEQYF
TRBV6-2/TRBV6-3	TRBJ2-7	TRBD2	.	TGTGCCAGCAGTTACTCCGTGGCGGGAGGCTCCTACGAGCAGTACTTC	CASSYSVAGGSYEQYF
TRBV20-1	TRBJ1-6	TRBD1	.	TGCAGTGCTAGTGTGGTTCCGGGACAGACTCCGAGCTCCTATAATTCACCCCTCCACTTT	CSASVVPGQTPSSYNSPLHF
TRBV6-5	TRBJ1-2	.	.	TGTGCCAGCAGTTACTCGAGGGTGGGGAATTATGGCTACACCTTC	CASSYSRVGNYGYTF
TRBV6-2/TRBV6-3	TRBJ2-1	.	.	TGTGCCAGCAGTTGGCCACAGGGAAGGTGGCTAGCGGAGAACAATGAGCAGTTCTTC	CASSWPQGRWLAENNEQFF
TRBV4-2	TRBJ2-3	TRBD2	few	TGTGCCAGCAGCCATCGACTAGCGGGGGGCACAGATACGCAGTATTTT	CASSHRLAGGTDTQYF
TRBV13	TRBJ2-3	.	.	TGTGCCAGCAGCTTAGGCCTGGGGTCTAGCGGCACAGATACGCAGTATTTT	CASSLGLGSSGTDTQYF
TRBV11-2	TRBJ1-3	.	.	TGTGCCAGCAGCCCCCGGGGAGGGGGTTTTGGAAACACCATATATTTT	CASSPRGGGFGNTIYF
TRBV14	TRBJ2-3	TRBD2	.	TGTGCCAGCAGCCCCGACCCGAGCGGGAAGGCTACGCAGTATTTT	CASSPDPSGKATQYF
TRBV2	TRBJ1-5	TRBD1	.	TGTGCCAGCAGTGGAAGACTAGACAGGGAAAGGAATCAGCCCCAGCATTTT	CASSGRLDRERNQPQHF
TRBV5-4	TRBJ2-3	TRBD1	few	TGTGCCAGCAGCTTACCGAGTGGACAGGGGCCAGATACGCAGTATTTT	CASSLPSGQGPDTQYF
TRBV28	TRBJ1-4	.	.	TGTGCCAGCAGTTCCAACAGAGCAACTAATGAAAAACTGTTTTTT	CASSSNRATNEKLFF
TRBV25-1	TRBJ2-2	TRBD1	.	TGTGCCAGCGACAGGGGACAGAACACCGGGGAGCTGTTTTTT	CASDRGQNTGELFF
TRBV28	TRBJ1-2	.	.	TGTGCCAGCAGTTTAAGGGGAGGGCAGGGTGTGGGTGGCTACACCTTC	CASSLRGGQGVGGYTF
TRBV6-5	TRBJ2-1	.	.	TGTGCCAGCAGTTACCGCGGGACTCGCGGTGGCAATGAGCAGTTCTTC	CASSYRGTRGGNEQFF
TRBV10-2	TRBJ2-3	.	.	TGCGCCAGCAGTGTCACTAGCACAGATACGCAGTATTTT	CASSVTSTDTQYF
TRBV6-5	TRBJ1-6	.	.	TGTGCCAGCAGTTACTTTCCCTATTCACCCCTCCACTTT	CASSYFPYSPLHF
TRBV29-1	TRBJ2-7	.	.	TGCAGCGTTCCGGGACATCAAGCCTACGAGCAGTACTTC	CSVPGHQAYEQYF
TRBV6-5	TRBJ1-5	.	.	TGTGCCAGCAGGGAGTACAGGGTTCCTAATCAGCCCCAGCATTTT	CASREYRVPNQPQHF
TRBV5-4	TRBJ2-3	TRBD2	.	TGTGCCAGCAGCCGGGGACTAGCGGGAGCTGGAGATACGCAGTATTTT	CASSRGLAGAGDTQYF
TRBV27	TRBJ1-2	.	.	TGTGCCAGCAGGTCCCCGGGTTTATCCTATGGCTACACCTTC	CASRSPGLSYGYTF
TRBV11-1	TRBJ2-1	TRBD2	.	TGTGCCAGCAGCTTAGCCGAGCCCGGGGGGGATGAGCAGTTCTTC	CASSLAEPGGDEQFF
TRBV6-5	TRBJ1-2	TRBD1	.	TGTGCCAGCAGACCTATTGACAGGGGGCTATTTGGCTACACCTTC	CASRPIDRGLFGYTF
TRBV6-2/TRBV6-3	TRBJ2-4	.	.	TGTGCCAGCAGTATACCCCCAGGAGGGACCGCGAACATTCAGTACTTC	CASSIPPGGTANIQYF
TRBV6-2/TRBV6-3	TRBJ2-2	TRBD2	.	TGTGCCAGCAGTTCCTGGACTAGCGGGAGCCAGGACACCGGGGAGCTGTTTTTT	CASSSWTSGSQDTGELFF
TRBV6-5	TRBJ2-7	TRBD1	.	TGTGCCAGCAGCCGGGACAGGGGGCTCCCCTACGAGCAGTACTTC	CASSRDRGLPYEQYF
TRBV27	TRBJ2-1	TRBD2	.	TGTGCCAGCAGTTGGACTAGCGGGAGGGCCTCTGAGCAGTTCTTC	CASSWTSGRASEQFF
TRBV6-5	TRBJ2-2	TRBD1	.	TGTGCCAGCAGCCAACAGGGGGTGGAGCTGTTTTTT	CASSQQGVELFF
TRBV18	TRBJ2-5	.	few	TGTGCCAGCTCACCACTTCCAGAACAAGAGACCCAGTACTTC	CASSPLPEQETQYF
TRBV6-5	TRBJ2-2	TRBD1	few	TGTGCCAGTCGACAGGGTAACACCGGGGAGCTGTTTTTT	CASRQGNTGELFF
TRBV28	TRBJ1-6	.	.	TGTGCCAGCAGGGCAGGGAATTCACCCCTCCACTTT	CASRAGNSPLHF
TRBV7-3	TRBJ2-5	TRBD2	.	TGTGCCAGCAGCACAGGGACTAGCGGGAGGTTAGAAGAGACCCAGTACTTC	CASSTGTSGRLEETQYF
TRBV28	TRBJ2-3	TRBD2	.	TGTGCCAGCATAAGGGCGGGGGGCGCAGATACGCAGTATTTT	CASIRAGGADTQYF
TRBV19	TRBJ1-1	.	.	TGTGCCAGTCCTCCGTCCCCAGGGAGGCATCTTGAAGCTTTCTTT	CASPPSPGRHLEAFF
TRBV14	TRBJ2-1	TRBD2	once	TGTCTCAATGGGGGAGGGGAGCAGTTCTTC	CLNGGGEQFF
TRBV7-6	TRBJ1-4	.	.	TGTGCCAGCAGCTTAGACGGGGGGAGGGCTGAAAAACTGTTTTTT	CASSLDGGRAEKLFF
TRBV10-3	TRBJ1-1	TRBD1	.	TGTGCCATCAGTGACCCAGGGGGGAACACTGAAGCTTTCTTT	CAISDPGGNTEAFF
TRBV25-1	TRBJ2-4	.	.	TGTGCCAGCAGTGATCTTAGCGGAGCCAAAAACATTCAGTACTTC	CASSDLSGAKNIQYF
TRBV6-6	TRBJ2-2	.	few	TGTGCCAGCAGTTACTTCTCCGGGGAGCTGTTTTTT	CASSYFSGELFF
TRBV28	TRBJ2-5	TRBD1	once	TGTGCCAGCAGTCGGACAGGGCTGGGCCAAGAGACCCAGTACTTC	CASSRTGLGQETQYF
TRBV27	TRBJ1-2	TRBD1	few	TGTGCCAGCAGTCCCCTAGGGGGCTTATATGGCTACACCTTC	CASSPLGGLYGYTF
TRBV5-4	TRBJ1-1	.	.	TGTGCCAGCAGCTCGCTATTTTCAGGAAACACTGAAGCTTTCTTT	CASSSLFSGNTEAFF
TRBV28	TRBJ1-4	.	few	TGTGCCAGCTACCCGGGACCGGGGGGAAAACTGTTTTTT	CASYPGPGGKLFF